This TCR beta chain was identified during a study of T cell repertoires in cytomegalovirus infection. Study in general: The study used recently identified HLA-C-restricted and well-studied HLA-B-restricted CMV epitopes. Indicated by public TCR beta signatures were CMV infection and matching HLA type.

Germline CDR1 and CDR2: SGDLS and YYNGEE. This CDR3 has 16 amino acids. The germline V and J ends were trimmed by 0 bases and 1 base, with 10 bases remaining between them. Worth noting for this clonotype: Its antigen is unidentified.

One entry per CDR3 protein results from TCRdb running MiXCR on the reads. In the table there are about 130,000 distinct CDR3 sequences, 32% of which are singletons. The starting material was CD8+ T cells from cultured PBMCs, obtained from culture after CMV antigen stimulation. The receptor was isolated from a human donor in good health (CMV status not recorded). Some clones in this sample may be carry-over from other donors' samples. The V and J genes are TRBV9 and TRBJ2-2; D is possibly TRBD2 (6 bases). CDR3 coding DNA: TGTGCCAGCAGCGTAGAGGTGGGGGGGAACACCGGGGAGCTGTTTTTT. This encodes CASSVEVGGNTGELFF.